These 6 T cell receptor beta chains came from one sample sequenced in a study of blood T cell repertoires in COVID-19. The method was immunoSEQ multiplex PCR; TCRdb's version includes in-frame clones alone and lacks a portion of them. The table shows 330,000 or so clones, with approximately 88% occurring only once. Sequencing was performed on peripheral blood. The receptors were sampled from a young man with COVID-19, enrolled during active disease.

This chain connects TRBV10-3 to TRBJ1-1; 10 nucleotides line up with TRBD1. V dropped 6 bases and J dropped 7; count of bases not matched to a gene: 5. Germline CDR1 ENHRY, CDR2 SYGVKD. This CDR3 is 13 amino acids long. The CDR3 sequence: CAISPGQGLEAFF. The CDR3 DNA reads TGTGCCATCAGCCCGGGACAGGGGCTTGAAGCTTTCTTT.

CDR3 region: CASSLGLAGDNEQFF. The CDR3 DNA sequence: TGTGCCAGCAGCTTAGGCCTAGCGGGAGACAATGAGCAGTTCTTC. The chain combines TRBV7-3 with TRBJ2-1, with TRBD2 matching over 10 bases. The CDR3 sequence is 15 residues long. V trimming: 2 bases; J trimming: 5 bases; junction bases outside the gene matches: 3. Germline V gene data show CDR1 as SGHTA and CDR2 as FQGTGA.

This sequence joins TRBV7-3 and TRBJ2-3; TRBD2 aligns across 8 bases. The CDR3 runs 20 residues. In germline, CDR1 is SGHTA, CDR2 FQGTGA. V trimming: 5 bases; J trimming: 0 bases; junction bases outside the gene matches: 19. CDR3 sequence: CASSPSQGLAGGLSTDTQYF. As DNA, the CDR3 is TGTGCCAGCAGCCCCTCTCAGGGGCTCGCGGGGGGCCTCAGCACAGATACGCAGTATTTT.

The chain combines TRBV12-3 or TRBV12-4 with TRBJ1-1, with unresolved D. This CDR3 region has 13 residues. Trimming pared 8 bases from V and 5 bases from J, leaving 15 bases between. The CDR3 spells CASGGRGGTEAFF. The CDR3 region has the DNA TGTGCCAGCGGAGGCCGGGGAGGAACTGAAGCTTTCTTT.

The chain is built from TRBV7-7 and TRBJ2-1; tentatively, D is TRBD2 (5 bases). Per the germline V gene, CDR1 is SSHAT and CDR2 is FNYEAQ (reference sequence). This CDR3 has 15 residues. The V end lost 5 bases, the J end lost 5 bases, and 16 bases lay between the germline ends. CDR3: CASSPYGAGDNEQFF. Here the CDR3 DNA reads TGTGCCAGCAGCCCATACGGCGCGGGCGACAATGAGCAGTTCTTC.

The chain is built from TRBV29-1 and TRBJ2-3, with D tentatively TRBD1 (6 bases). The CDR3 consists of 12 residues. The germline V gene encodes CDR1 SQVTM and CDR2 ANQGSEA. V shed 5 bases and J shed 3 bases, with 9 bases lying between them. For the CDR3, the DNA is TGCAGCGTTTCAACAGGGACAGATACGCAGTATTTT. The encoded protein is CSVSTGTDTQYF.